A selection of T cell receptor beta chains follows, all from one sample in a study of T cell responses to AZD1222 COVID-19 vaccine. This table comes from immunoSEQ multiplex PCR, and its TCRdb copy is limited to in-frame clones, with some not included. The data hold 180,000 or so clones, with about 90% observed a single time. The input for sequencing was peripheral blood, taken 28 days after the second AZD1222 dose. The source is an adult who received the AZD1222 COVID-19 vaccine. CDR3s include the opening cysteine and the closing phenylalanine or tryptophan. The order of the fields is D gene, clone size, J gene, V gene, CDR3 protein, CDR3 DNA. D genes are given only for firm matches. The size of a clone is reported for some rows only, either as once, few or many, or as a class for expanded clones.

d_gene: TRBD2; abundance: .; j_gene: TRBJ2-3; v_gene: TRBV9; CDR3aa: CASSVVSGGTTDTQYF; CDR3nt: TGTGCCAGCAGCGTAGTCAGCGGGGGGACCACAGATACGCAGTATTTT
d_gene: TRBD1; abundance: .; j_gene: TRBJ2-1; v_gene: TRBV30; CDR3aa: CACPRQGAYNEQFF; CDR3nt: TGTGCCTGCCCTAGACAGGGGGCCTACAATGAGCAGTTCTTC
d_gene: TRBD1; abundance: .; j_gene: TRBJ1-1; v_gene: TRBV27; CDR3aa: CASRTGWDTEAFF; CDR3nt: TGTGCCAGCAGGACAGGGTGGGACACTGAAGCTTTCTTT
d_gene: .; abundance: few; j_gene: TRBJ1-6; v_gene: TRBV6-2/TRBV6-3; CDR3aa: CASSYSSSPLHF; CDR3nt: TGTGCCAGCAGTTACTCGAGTTCACCCCTCCACTTT
d_gene: TRBD2; abundance: .; j_gene: TRBJ2-7; v_gene: TRBV30; CDR3aa: CAWSGTSGGAIGYEQYF; CDR3nt: TGTGCCTGGAGTGGGACTAGCGGGGGGGCAATCGGCTACGAGCAGTACTTC
d_gene: .; abundance: .; j_gene: TRBJ1-5; v_gene: TRBV6-4; CDR3aa: CASSLRDTYQSQHF; CDR3nt: TGTGCCAGCAGTTTACGGGACACCTATCAGTCCCAGCATTTT
d_gene: TRBD1; abundance: .; j_gene: TRBJ2-7; v_gene: TRBV5-8; CDR3aa: CASSSRTGNYEQYF; CDR3nt: TGTGCCAGCAGCTCCCGGACAGGGAACTACGAGCAGTACTTC
d_gene: .; abundance: .; j_gene: TRBJ2-5; v_gene: TRBV7-8; CDR3aa: CASSLLSSQETQYF; CDR3nt: TGTGCCAGCAGCTTATTAAGTAGTCAAGAGACCCAGTACTTC
d_gene: TRBD1; abundance: .; j_gene: TRBJ1-2; v_gene: TRBV7-2; CDR3aa: CASSLKQGVDGYTF; CDR3nt: TGTGCCAGCAGCTTAAAACAGGGGGTGGATGGCTACACCTTC
d_gene: TRBD1; abundance: .; j_gene: TRBJ2-7; v_gene: TRBV4-2; CDR3aa: CASSYHSSGTGAYEQYF; CDR3nt: TGTGCCAGCAGCTACCACAGCTCCGGGACAGGGGCCTACGAGCAGTACTTC
d_gene: .; abundance: .; j_gene: TRBJ1-5; v_gene: TRBV7-2; CDR3aa: CASSLRGGLNQPQHF; CDR3nt: TGTGCCAGCAGCCTTAGGGGGGGCTTGAATCAGCCCCAGCATTTT
d_gene: .; abundance: once; j_gene: TRBJ1-2; v_gene: TRBV6-5; CDR3aa: CASGLGAPAF; CDR3nt: TGTGCCAGCGGGTTGGGGGCGCCGGCCTTC
d_gene: .; abundance: few; j_gene: TRBJ1-3; v_gene: TRBV27; CDR3aa: CASSLLGGNTIYF; CDR3nt: TGTGCCAGCAGTTTACTCGGGGGAAACACCATATATTTT
d_gene: .; abundance: .; j_gene: TRBJ1-2; v_gene: TRBV5-1; CDR3aa: CASSWGQGSGYTF; CDR3nt: TGCGCCAGCAGCTGGGGGCAGGGCAGCGGCTACACCTTC
d_gene: .; abundance: .; j_gene: TRBJ1-1; v_gene: TRBV28; CDR3aa: CASSLPVGTAEAFF; CDR3nt: TGTGCCAGCAGTTTGCCAGTGGGCACGGCTGAAGCTTTCTTT
d_gene: TRBD1; abundance: .; j_gene: TRBJ2-7; v_gene: TRBV27; CDR3aa: CASSNRGLTYEQYF; CDR3nt: TGTGCCAGCAGCAACAGGGGGCTCACCTACGAGCAGTACTTC
d_gene: TRBD2; abundance: .; j_gene: TRBJ2-7; v_gene: TRBV9; CDR3aa: CASSPRAEVDGRSPYEQYF; CDR3nt: TGTGCCAGCAGCCCCCGGGCGGAGGTTGACGGGAGGTCACCCTACGAGCAGTACTTC
d_gene: .; abundance: few; j_gene: TRBJ1-6; v_gene: TRBV19; CDR3aa: CASSIGKNSPLHF; CDR3nt: TGTGCCAGTAGTATAGGGAAGAATTCACCCCTCCACTTT
d_gene: TRBD2; abundance: .; j_gene: TRBJ2-5; v_gene: TRBV5-1; CDR3aa: CASSQTGTSRETQYF; CDR3nt: TGCGCCAGCAGCCAAACCGGGACTAGTCGGGAGACCCAGTACTTC
d_gene: TRBD1; abundance: few; j_gene: TRBJ2-5; v_gene: TRBV2; CDR3aa: CASSEQGERETQYF; CDR3nt: TGTGCCAGCAGCGAACAGGGGGAGAGGGAGACCCAGTACTTC
d_gene: .; abundance: .; j_gene: TRBJ1-2; v_gene: TRBV19; CDR3aa: CASSANNYGYTF; CDR3nt: TGTGCCAGTTCGGCCAATAACTATGGCTACACCTTC
d_gene: .; abundance: .; j_gene: TRBJ1-3; v_gene: TRBV18; CDR3aa: CASSPIVGREASGNTIYF; CDR3nt: TGTGCCAGCTCACCAATCGTCGGCAGGGAGGCGTCGGGAAACACCATATATTTT
d_gene: .; abundance: .; j_gene: TRBJ1-2; v_gene: TRBV28; CDR3aa: CASSPPLPGGGYTF; CDR3nt: TGTGCCAGCAGTCCCCCGTTGCCGGGGGGAGGCTACACCTTC
d_gene: .; abundance: .; j_gene: TRBJ2-5; v_gene: TRBV6-2/TRBV6-3; CDR3aa: CASSYGAEETQYF; CDR3nt: TGTGCCAGCAGTTACGGGGCGGAAGAGACCCAGTACTTC
d_gene: TRBD1; abundance: .; j_gene: TRBJ1-1; v_gene: TRBV7-2; CDR3aa: CASTPDRVVTEAFF; CDR3nt: TGTGCCAGCACCCCGGACAGGGTCGTCACTGAAGCTTTCTTT
d_gene: .; abundance: once; j_gene: TRBJ1-1; v_gene: TRBV4-1; CDR3aa: CASTQAVMNTEAFF; CDR3nt: TGCGCCAGCACTCAGGCGGTAATGAACACTGAAGCTTTCTTT
d_gene: .; abundance: .; j_gene: TRBJ1-6; v_gene: TRBV5-1; CDR3aa: CASSLVAGTNNSPLHF; CDR3nt: TGCGCCAGCAGCTTGGTGGCAGGGACGAATAATTCACCCCTCCACTTT
d_gene: TRBD2; abundance: .; j_gene: TRBJ2-7; v_gene: TRBV7-2; CDR3aa: CASSRNPSGRPTHYYEQYF; CDR3nt: TGTGCCAGCAGCCGGAACCCTAGCGGGAGGCCTACCCACTACTACGAGCAGTACTTC
d_gene: .; abundance: .; j_gene: TRBJ2-2; v_gene: TRBV5-4; CDR3aa: CASSLAQRTGELFF; CDR3nt: TGTGCCAGCAGCTTGGCCCAAAGAACCGGGGAGCTGTTTTTT
d_gene: .; abundance: .; j_gene: TRBJ1-1; v_gene: TRBV29-1; CDR3aa: CSVEDQVRGAFF; CDR3nt: TGCAGCGTTGAAGATCAGGTCCGTGGGGCTTTCTTT
d_gene: .; abundance: .; j_gene: TRBJ1-5; v_gene: TRBV6-1; CDR3aa: CASSEEVPVNNQPQHF; CDR3nt: TGTGCCAGCAGTGAAGAGGTCCCGGTAAACAATCAGCCCCAGCATTTT
d_gene: .; abundance: once; j_gene: TRBJ2-7; v_gene: TRBV27; CDR3aa: CASSLCSGRSSYEQYF; CDR3nt: TGTGCCAGCAGTTTATGTTCGGGACGGAGCTCCTACGAGCAGTACTTC
d_gene: TRBD1; abundance: .; j_gene: TRBJ1-5; v_gene: TRBV6-2/TRBV6-3; CDR3aa: CASSGGGTGGKHQPQHF; CDR3nt: TGTGCCAGCAGTGGAGGTGGGACAGGGGGTAAGCATCAGCCCCAGCATTTT